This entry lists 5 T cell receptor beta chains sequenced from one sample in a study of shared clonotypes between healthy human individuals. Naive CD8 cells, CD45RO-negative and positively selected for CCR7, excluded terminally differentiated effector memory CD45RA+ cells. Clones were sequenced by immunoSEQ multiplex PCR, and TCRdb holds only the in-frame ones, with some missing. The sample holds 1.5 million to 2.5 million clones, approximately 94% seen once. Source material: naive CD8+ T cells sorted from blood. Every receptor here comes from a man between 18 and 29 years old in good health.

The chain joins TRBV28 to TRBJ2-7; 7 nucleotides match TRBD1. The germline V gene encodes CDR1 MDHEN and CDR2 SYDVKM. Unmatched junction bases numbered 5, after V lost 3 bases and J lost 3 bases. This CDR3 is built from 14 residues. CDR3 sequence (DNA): TGTGCCAGCAGTTTCGACAGGGTTTACTACGAGCAGTACTTC. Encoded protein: CASSFDRVYYEQYF.

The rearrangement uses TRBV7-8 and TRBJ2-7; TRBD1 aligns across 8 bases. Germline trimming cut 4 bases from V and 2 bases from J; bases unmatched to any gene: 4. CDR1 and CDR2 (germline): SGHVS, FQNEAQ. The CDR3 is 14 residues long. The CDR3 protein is CASSWEQGAYEQYF. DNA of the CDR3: TGTGCCAGCAGCTGGGAACAGGGGGCCTACGAGCAGTACTTC.

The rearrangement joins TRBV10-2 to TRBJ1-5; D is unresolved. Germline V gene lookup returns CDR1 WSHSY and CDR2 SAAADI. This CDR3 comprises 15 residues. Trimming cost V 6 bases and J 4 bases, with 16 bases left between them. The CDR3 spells CASSVDPYGNQPQHF. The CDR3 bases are TGCGCCAGCAGCGTGGACCCCTATGGGAATCAGCCCCAGCATTTT.

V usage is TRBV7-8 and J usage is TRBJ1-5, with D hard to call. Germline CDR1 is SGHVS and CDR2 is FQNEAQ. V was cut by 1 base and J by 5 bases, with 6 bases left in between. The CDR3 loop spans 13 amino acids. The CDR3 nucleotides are TGTGCCAGCAGCTTAGAGGGTTATCAGCCCCAGCATTTT. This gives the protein CASSLEGYQPQHF.

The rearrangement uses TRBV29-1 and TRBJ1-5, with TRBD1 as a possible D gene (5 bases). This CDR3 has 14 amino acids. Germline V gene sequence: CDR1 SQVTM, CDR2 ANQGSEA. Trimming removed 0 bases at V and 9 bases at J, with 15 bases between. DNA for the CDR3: TGCAGCGTTGAAGACCCCTCCTGGGGGGGGCCCCAGCATTTT. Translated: CSVEDPSWGGPQHF. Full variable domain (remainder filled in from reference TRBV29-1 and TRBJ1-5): SAVISQKPSRDICQRGTSLTIQCQVDSQVTMMFWYRQQPGQSLTLIATANQGSEATYESGFVIDKFPISRPNLTFSTLTVSNMSPEDSSIYLCSVEDPSWGGPQHFGDGTRLSIL.